The clone carrying this TCR beta chain is labeled as medium-sized (0.01 to 0.1%). What it recognizes is unknown. The sample is drawn from a study of CD8+CD57+ T cells in acquired aplastic anemia. Overall study: Mean DNA quantity obtained from sorted CD4+ and CD8+ cells was 3 to 4 ug. General study results and limits: Patients and controls had in common around 29 CD8+ CDR3 sequences.

Profiling that covered TCR beta VDJ and CDR3 relied on genomic DNA as its template. Each CDR3 protein gets one entry after TCRdb re-called the reads with MiXCR. Of about 48,000 distinct CDR3 sequences in the sample, over 60% are singletons; the top ten hold around 36%. Germline V gene lookup returns CDR1 SQVTM and CDR2 ANQGSEA. V dropped 2 bases and J dropped 1 base, with 9 bases sitting between them. This CDR3 region has 14 residues. Sequences were obtained from sorted CD4+, CD8+, or CD8+CD57+ T cells (not recorded which) from PBMCs. The chain uses TRBV29-1 and TRBJ2-1; no reliable D call. This sequence was found in a human donor in good health, serving as a control. CDR3 DNA sequence: TGCAGCGTTGAATTGTTGAATTCCTACAATGAGCAGTTCTTC. It specifies CSVELLNSYNEQFF.